The sequence of this T cell receptor (beta chain) was determined in a study of T cell changes during pregnancy in multiple sclerosis. Here immunoSEQ multiplex PCR was the method, and the copy in TCRdb shows in-frame clones only, minus some. Among approximately 39,000 clones listed, around 89% were seen once. Germline-derived CDR1 and CDR2 are SGDLS and YYNGEE. The CDR3 runs 16 residues. Trimming removed 2 bases at V and 0 bases at J, with 12 bases between. The receptor's source is a female donor with multiple sclerosis, enrolled in a pregnancy study. This chain uses TRBV9 with TRBJ1-3; D is perhaps TRBD1 (6 bases). The sequencing here drew on CD4+ T cells from peripheral blood mononuclear cells, taken in the second trimester of pregnancy. For the CDR3, the DNA is TGTGCCAGCAGCGTTCAGACAGGCTTCTCTGGAAACACCATATATTTT. Its protein is CASSVQTGFSGNTIYF. Based on the CDR3 plus reference TRBV9 and TRBJ1-3, the full variable domain is DSGVTQTPKHLITATGQRVTLRCSPRSGDLSVYWYQQSLDQGLQFLIQYYNGEERAKGNILERFSAQQFPDLHSELNLSSLELGDSALYFCASSVQTGFSGNTIYFGEGSWLTVV.